This TCR beta chain was captured by sequencing in a study of regulatory T cells in long-lasting Graves disease. Indicated time point: persistent/refractory GD, antithyroid drugs over 5 years with positive TRAb. From RNA extracted from PBMCs, the TCR library was made. In Xi'an, China, an endocrinology department was the source of patients. With EDTA tubes as the receptacles, roughly 9.7 milliliters of peripheral blood were drawn. CDR1 and CDR2 from the germline V gene are SQVTM and ANQGSEA. CDR3 size: 17 residues. Trimming at V came to 0 bases and at J to 1 base, leaving 5 bases not matched to a gene. This clonotype was detected only a few times. According to the study, TCR beta libraries were built with iRepertoire HTBI primers and CDR3-region Arm-PCR. Each CDR3 protein gets one entry after TCRdb re-called the multiplex PCR reads with MiXCR. The repertoire has 360,000 or so distinct CDR3 sequences, approximately 25% of them found once; the top ten carry around a quarter.

The V gene is TRBV29-1, the J gene TRBJ2-2, with TRBD2 matching 10 bases. The receptor was derived from a woman aged 40 to 55 with Graves disease. This specimen consisted of peripheral blood mononuclear cells (PBMCs), obtained when the disease was refractory, from a patient treated with antithyroid drugs. The CDR3 region is CSVEDQGLAMNTGELFF. In DNA, the CDR3 is TGCAGCGTTGAAGATCAGGGACTAGCGATGAACACCGGGGAGCTGTTTTTT.